One and the same sample provided the 9 T cell receptor delta chains below, sequenced in a study of gamma-delta T cells after stem cell transplantation. TCRdb re-called the RT-PCR reads using CATT. The data contain about 1,300 delta-chain clones, 3% to 4% of them seen just once; the ten biggest clones take up roughly 12%. Input material: gamma-delta T cells. These receptors were collected from a human donor. It is not recorded whose cells these are; they may come from a transplant donor.

This clone is large in the sample. Other nucleotide sequences from this sample produce the same CDR3. The J gene is TRDJ3, the V gene TRDV2; 13 nucleotides line up with TRDD3. The CDR3 sequence is 26 residues long. Trimming cost V 3 bases and J 0 bases; bases outside gene matches: 25. Germline V lookup: CDR1 GEAIGNYY, CDR2 EKD. CDR3 sequence reads: CACDAVLGDTGPNASPSSWDTRQMFF. CDR3 nucleotide sequence: TGTGCCTGTGACGCGGTACTGGGGGATACGGGCCCAAACGCGTCTCCAAGCTCCTGGGACACCCGACAGATGTTTTTC.

This chain connects TRDV3 to TRDJ1; unclear D gene. CDR3 length equals 12 residues. Germline V gives CDR1 TVYSNPD, CDR2 GDNSRS (reference sequence). V dropped 4 bases and J dropped 5 bases, with 14 bases sitting between them. CDR3 loop: CASTRAEDKLIF. The CDR3, as DNA: TGTGCCTCGACCCGAGCCGAAGATAAACTCATCTTT.

Notes on this clone: A much larger clone lies a single base off, so this may be a read error. Within the sample, other DNA sequences also encode this same CDR3. The chain joins TRDV2 to TRDJ3; 10 bases match TRDD3. Germline V gene sequence: CDR1 GEAIGNYY, CDR2 EKD. The CDR3 sequence is 19 residues long. In nucleotides, the CDR3 is TGTGCCTGTGATCCTCTGGGGGATATACCCTCCTGGGACACCCGGCAGATGTTTTTC. This sequence encodes CACDPLGDIPSWDTRQMFF.

Worth noting for this clone: A far larger clone is only one base removed, so a read error is likely. The chain is built from TRDV2 and TRDJ2, with TRDD3 identical over 8 bases. Germline V gene sequence: CDR1 GEAIGNYY, CDR2 EKD. The CDR3 is 15 residues long. This CDR3 reads CACVKGIRLTAHLFF. The CDR3 DNA sequence: TGTGCCTGTGTGAAAGGGATACGCTTGACAGCACATCTCTTCTTT.

This clone occurred a few times. The CDR3 reads CALGEVPSLPRGNRLIF. In DNA, the CDR3 is TGTGCTCTTGGGGAAGTTCCTAGTTTACCGAGGGGGAACCGGCTCATCTTT. The chain combines TRDV1 with TRDJ1; D tentatively reads TRDD2 or TRDD3 (6 bases each). V gave up 2 bases and J gave up 11 bases, with 27 bases separating them. Germline CDR1 TSWWSYY, CDR2 QGS. The CDR3 runs 17 residues.

Judged by abundance, this clone is medium-sized. The CDR3 protein is CACDTVSPRVADKLIF. The CDR3 DNA follows: TGTGCCTGTGACACCGTCTCCCCAAGGGTCGCCGATAAACTCATCTTT. The chain employs TRDV2 and TRDJ1; D not resolved. The length of the CDR3 is 16 residues. Germline V gene data show CDR1 as GEAIGNYY and CDR2 as EKD. Between the trimmed V and J ends, which lost 0 bases and 3 bases, there was a span of 16 bases.

On this clone: Being one base from a much bigger clone, this may be a read error. The chain recombines TRDV2 with TRDJ3; 7 nucleotides match TRDD3. Per the germline V gene, CDR1 is GEAIGNYY and CDR2 is EKD. The CDR3 is made up of 22 amino acids. The CDR3 sequence is CACDSALTGDPTTSLDTRQMFF. DNA of the CDR3: TGTGCCTGTGACTCGGCCCTTACTGGGGATCCAACGACCTCCTTGGACACCCGACAGATGTTTTTC.

This clone turned up a few times. This clone may be a read error of a much larger clone one base away. The chain couples TRDV2 to TRDJ1, with 12 positions matching TRDD3. Germline-derived CDR1 and CDR2 are GEAIGNYY and EKD. The junction had 8 bases not matched to a gene; V was cut back by 3 bases and J by 1 base. The CDR3 covers 17 residues. Here the CDR3 reads CACDALLGDTATDKLIF. The CDR3 nucleotides read TGTGCCTGTGACGCCCTACTGGGGGATACTGCCACCGATAAACTCATCTTT.

This clone was picked up a small number of times. A much more abundant neighbour one base away suggests this may be a read error. The J gene is TRDJ1, the V gene TRDV2; 9 nucleotides line up with TRDD3. CDR3 length equals 19 residues. The germline CDR1 and CDR2 sequences are GEAIGNYY and EKD. The CDR3 nucleotides read TGTGCCTGTGACCCCGCCCTTACTGGGGGACAACCGTACACCGATAAACCCATCTTT. This encodes CACDPALTGGQPYTDKPIF.